Listed below are T cell receptor beta chains from one sample, sequenced in a study of blood T cell repertoires in COVID-19. The protocol was immunoSEQ multiplex PCR, while the TCRdb copy is restricted to in-frame clones and leaves out a portion. The sample consists of around 220,000 clones, around 86% of them appearing once. The specimen sequenced was peripheral blood. The receptor set was obtained from a man aged 50 to 59 with acute or convalescent COVID-19. Both conserved end residues are part of each CDR3.

CASSLAPQETQYF,TRBJ2-5,13,TRBV14
CSASGTDEAFF,TRBJ1-1,11,TRBV20-1
CASSDGTGLRENTEAFF,TRBJ1-1,17,TRBV6-1
CASSLQGLPGRFNEQYF,TRBJ2-7,17,TRBV7-9
CASSLVGVQGANVLTF,TRBJ2-6,16,TRBV7-8
CASSWGTVQETQYF,TRBJ2-5,14,TRBV11-2
CASSVGTMADTQYF,TRBJ2-3,14,TRBV9
CSVERLAGDPYNEQFF,TRBJ2-1,16,TRBV29-1
CASTPTGPSNQPQHF,TRBJ1-5,15,TRBV6-2/TRBV6-3
CASSPRWGQEKLFF,TRBJ1-4,14,TRBV9
CASSYSIRRGSTEAFF,TRBJ1-1,16,TRBV6-6
CASSQDKGAGAFF,TRBJ1-1,13,TRBV3-1/TRBV3-2
CASSSHMDKTQYF,TRBJ2-5,13,TRBV7-2
CASSFGHHTEAFF,TRBJ1-1,13,TRBV12-3/TRBV12-4
CASSFGQYMNTEAFF,TRBJ1-1,15,TRBV6-5
CASSLDGVAGGGETQYF,TRBJ2-5,17,TRBV5-1
CASSQDPSGGASEQYF,TRBJ2-7,16,TRBV4-1
CASSSGLSAGANVLTF,TRBJ2-6,16,TRBV6-6
CASSLVTGDEKLFF,TRBJ1-4,14,TRBV5-6
CASSGDRGSYGYTF,TRBJ1-2,14,TRBV10-2
CASSIGQTGNQPQHF,TRBJ1-5,15,TRBV19
CASSPRGRGTEAFF,TRBJ1-1,14,TRBV6-5
CATRGFPGNTIYF,TRBJ1-3,13,TRBV15
CASSLTNQETQYF,TRBJ2-5,13,TRBV11-2
CATSESPGQGASGELFF,TRBJ2-2,17,TRBV24-1
CASSEPTVYMDTEAFF,TRBJ1-1,16,TRBV6-1
CASSEMTGWDYGYTF,TRBJ1-2,15,TRBV6-1
CSVQVSSGNTIYF,TRBJ1-3,13,TRBV29-1
CASRTGTASGNTIYF,TRBJ1-3,15,TRBV19
CASSPLYGYTF,TRBJ1-2,11,TRBV11-2
CASSRTGITEAFF,TRBJ1-1,13,TRBV7-3
CASSPGLVTDTQYF,TRBJ2-3,14,TRBV10-1
CAWSSGPHSPLHF,TRBJ1-6,13,TRBV30
CASSDLQGKQPQHF,TRBJ1-5,14,TRBV6-1
CASSERTMATSYGYTF,TRBJ1-2,16,TRBV25-1
CASRRRQVGEKLFF,TRBJ1-4,14,TRBV6-5
CASSQVPGLISGEKLFF,TRBJ1-4,17,TRBV3-1/TRBV3-2
CATSREVTSYSYEQYF,TRBJ2-7,16,TRBV15
CASSHGRGKYEQYF,TRBJ2-7,14,TRBV2
CACGGRSTDTQYF,TRBJ2-3,13,TRBV19
CASSRDRLNEKLFF,TRBJ1-4,14,TRBV6-6
CASSLDSGTAPLHF,TRBJ1-6,14,TRBV11-2
CATSHREGDTQYF,TRBJ2-3,13,TRBV24-1
CSVDPGGYTF,TRBJ1-2,10,TRBV29-1
CASRYPGTGGTEAFF,TRBJ1-1,15,TRBV6-5
CASSQAGDGPQHF,TRBJ1-5,13,TRBV3-1/TRBV3-2
CASLARGLSGTEAFF,TRBJ1-1,15,TRBV6-5
CATKDRGGNTEAFF,TRBJ1-1,14,TRBV19
CASSPVGPGGSSGANVLTF,TRBJ2-6,19,TRBV7-7
CASSKPGQGNYEQYF,TRBJ2-7,15,TRBV10-1
CASSKAIREVLQYF,TRBJ2-5,14,TRBV21-1
CASSRQQGATYGYTF,TRBJ1-2,15,TRBV27
CASSLREPGLQGEAFF,TRBJ1-1,16,TRBV7-9
CASSQEKSGLYTEAFF,TRBJ1-1,16,TRBV4-1